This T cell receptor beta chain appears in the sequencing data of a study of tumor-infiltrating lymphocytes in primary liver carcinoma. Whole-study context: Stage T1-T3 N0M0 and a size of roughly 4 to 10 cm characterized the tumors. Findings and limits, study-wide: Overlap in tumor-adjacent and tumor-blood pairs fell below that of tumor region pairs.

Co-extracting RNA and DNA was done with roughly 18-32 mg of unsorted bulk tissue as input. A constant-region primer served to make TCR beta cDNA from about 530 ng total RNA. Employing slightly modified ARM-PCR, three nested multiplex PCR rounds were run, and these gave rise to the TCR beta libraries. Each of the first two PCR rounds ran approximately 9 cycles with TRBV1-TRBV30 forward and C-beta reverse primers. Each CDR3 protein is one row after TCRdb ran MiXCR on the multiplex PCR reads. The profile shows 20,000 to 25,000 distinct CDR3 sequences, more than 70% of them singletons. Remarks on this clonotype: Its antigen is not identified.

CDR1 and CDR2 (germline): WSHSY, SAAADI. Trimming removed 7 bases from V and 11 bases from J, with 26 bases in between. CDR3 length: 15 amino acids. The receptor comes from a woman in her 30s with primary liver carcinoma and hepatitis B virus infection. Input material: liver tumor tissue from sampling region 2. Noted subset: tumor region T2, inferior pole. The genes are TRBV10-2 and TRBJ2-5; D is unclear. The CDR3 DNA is TGCGCCAGCACCCCATCAGCAGGCTTCCAAGAGGCACAGTACTTC. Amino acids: CASTPSAGFQEAQYF.